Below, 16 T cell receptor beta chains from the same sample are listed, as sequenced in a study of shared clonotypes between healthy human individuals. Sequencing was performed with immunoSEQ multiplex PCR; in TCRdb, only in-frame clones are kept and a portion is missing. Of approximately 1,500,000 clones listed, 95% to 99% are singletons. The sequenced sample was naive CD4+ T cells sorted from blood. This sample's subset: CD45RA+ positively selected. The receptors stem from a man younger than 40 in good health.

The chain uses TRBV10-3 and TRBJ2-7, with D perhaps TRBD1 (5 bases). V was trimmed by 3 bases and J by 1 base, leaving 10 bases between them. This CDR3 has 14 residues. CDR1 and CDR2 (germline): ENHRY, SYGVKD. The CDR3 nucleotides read TGTGCCATCAGTGACCCAACAGGATCCTACGAGCAGTACTTC. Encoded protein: CAISDPTGSYEQYF.

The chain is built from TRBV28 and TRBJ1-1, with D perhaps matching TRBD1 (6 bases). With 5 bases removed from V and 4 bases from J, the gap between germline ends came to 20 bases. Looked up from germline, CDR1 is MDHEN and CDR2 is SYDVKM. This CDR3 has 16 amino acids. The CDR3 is CASSLPGARGGTEAFF. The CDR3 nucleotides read TGTGCCAGCAGTCTTCCAGGGGCGAGGGGTGGCACTGAAGCTTTCTTT.

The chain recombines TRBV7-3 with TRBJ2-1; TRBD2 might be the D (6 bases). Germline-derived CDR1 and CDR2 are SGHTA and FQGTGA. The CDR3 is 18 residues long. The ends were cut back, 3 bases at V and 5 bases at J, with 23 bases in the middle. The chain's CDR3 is CASSLYPLRAGNDNEQFF. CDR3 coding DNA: TGTGCCAGCAGCTTGTACCCGCTCCGTGCGGGAAATGACAATGAGCAGTTCTTC.

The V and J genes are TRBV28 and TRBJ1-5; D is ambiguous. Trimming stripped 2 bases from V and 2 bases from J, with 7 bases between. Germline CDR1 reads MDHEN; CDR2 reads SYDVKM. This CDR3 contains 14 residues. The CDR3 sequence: CASSLIGGNQPQHF. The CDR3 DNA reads TGTGCCAGCAGTTTAATTGGGGGCAATCAGCCCCAGCATTTT.

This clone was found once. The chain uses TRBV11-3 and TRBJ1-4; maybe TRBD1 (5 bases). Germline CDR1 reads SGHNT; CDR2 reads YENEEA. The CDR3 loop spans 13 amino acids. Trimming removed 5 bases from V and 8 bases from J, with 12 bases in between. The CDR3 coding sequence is TGTGCCAGCAGCATGGGGCTGAAGGAAAAACTGTTTTTT. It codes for CASSMGLKEKLFF. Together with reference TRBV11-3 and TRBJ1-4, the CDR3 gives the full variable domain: EAGVVQSPRYKIIEKKQPVAFWCNPISGHNTLYWYLQNLGQGPELLIRYENEEAVDDSQLPKDRFSAERLKGVDSTLKIQPAELGDSAVYLCASSMGLKEKLFFGSGTQLSVL.

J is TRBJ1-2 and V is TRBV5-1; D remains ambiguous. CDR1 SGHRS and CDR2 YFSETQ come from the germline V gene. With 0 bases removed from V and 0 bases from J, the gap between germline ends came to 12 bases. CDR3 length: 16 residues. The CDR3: CASSLAGDISNYGYTF. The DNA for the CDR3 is TGCGCCAGCAGCTTGGCCGGCGACATCTCTAACTATGGCTACACCTTC.

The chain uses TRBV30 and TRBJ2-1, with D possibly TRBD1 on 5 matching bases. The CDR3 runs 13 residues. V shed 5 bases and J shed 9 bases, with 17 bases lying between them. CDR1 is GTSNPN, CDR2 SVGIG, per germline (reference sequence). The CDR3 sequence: CAWRLGVGFEQFF. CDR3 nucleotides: TGTGCCTGGCGCCTAGGGGTAGGGTTTGAGCAGTTCTTC.

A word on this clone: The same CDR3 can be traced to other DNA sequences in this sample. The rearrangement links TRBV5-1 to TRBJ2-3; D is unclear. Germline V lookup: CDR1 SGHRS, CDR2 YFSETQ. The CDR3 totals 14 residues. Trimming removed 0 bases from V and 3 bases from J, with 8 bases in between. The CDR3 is CASSLGGHTDTQYF. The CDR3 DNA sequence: TGCGCCAGCAGCTTGGGCGGCCATACAGATACGCAGTATTTT.

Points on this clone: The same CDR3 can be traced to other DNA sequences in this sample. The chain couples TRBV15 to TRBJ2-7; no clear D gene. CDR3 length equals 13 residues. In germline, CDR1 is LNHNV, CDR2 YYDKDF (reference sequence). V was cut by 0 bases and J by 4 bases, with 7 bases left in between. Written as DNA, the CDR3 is TGTGCCACCAGCAGAGATTCGCCTTACGAGCAGTACTTC. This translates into CATSRDSPYEQYF.

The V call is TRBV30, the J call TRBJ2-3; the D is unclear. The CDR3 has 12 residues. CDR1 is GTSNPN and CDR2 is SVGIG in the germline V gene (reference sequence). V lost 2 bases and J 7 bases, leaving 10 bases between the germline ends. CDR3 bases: TGTGCCTGGAGTCCAGGTGGGAATACGCAGTATTTT. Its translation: CAWSPGGNTQYF.

In DNA, the CDR3 is TGTGCCAGCAGTGAGACAGGGGTCTATGCCGGGACAGATACGCAGTATTTT. Translated: CASSETGVYAGTDTQYF. V usage is TRBV6-1 and J usage is TRBJ2-3; 8 bases align to TRBD1. Per the germline V gene, CDR1 is MNHNS and CDR2 is SASEGT. V gave up 3 bases and J gave up 3 bases; unmatched junction bases: 11. This CDR3 has 17 residues.

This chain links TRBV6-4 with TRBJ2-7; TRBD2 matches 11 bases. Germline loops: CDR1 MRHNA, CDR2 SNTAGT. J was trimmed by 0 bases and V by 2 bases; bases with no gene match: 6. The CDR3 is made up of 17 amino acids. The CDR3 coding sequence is TGTGCCAGCAGTGACCGGACTAGCGGGTGGAGCTCCTACGAGCAGTACTTC. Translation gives CASSDRTSGWSSYEQYF.

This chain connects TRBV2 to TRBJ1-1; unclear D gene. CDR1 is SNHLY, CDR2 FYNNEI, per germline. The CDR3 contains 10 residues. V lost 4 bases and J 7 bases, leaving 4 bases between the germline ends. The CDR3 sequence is CASSGDEAFF. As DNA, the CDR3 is TGTGCCAGCAGTGGGGATGAAGCTTTCTTT.

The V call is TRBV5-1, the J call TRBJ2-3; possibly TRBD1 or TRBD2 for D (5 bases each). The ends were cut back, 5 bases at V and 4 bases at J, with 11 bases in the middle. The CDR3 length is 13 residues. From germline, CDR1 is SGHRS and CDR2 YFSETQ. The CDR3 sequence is CASRRGVPDTQYF. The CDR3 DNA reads TGCGCCAGCAGGAGGGGAGTTCCAGATACGCAGTATTTT.

CDR3 amino acids: CASSPLDSLNTEAFF. Written as DNA, the CDR3 is TGCGCCAGCAGCCCACTGGACAGCCTGAACACTGAAGCTTTCTTT. The chain joins TRBV5-1 to TRBJ1-1, with D perhaps matching TRBD1 (6 bases). The CDR3 has 15 amino acids. The V and J ends lost 4 bases and 0 bases respectively, with 13 bases between them. The germline V gene has CDR1 SGHRS and CDR2 YFSETQ. The full variable domain, in which reference TRBV5-1 and TRBJ1-1 provide the parts outside the CDR3, is KAGVTQTPRYLIKTRGQQVTLSCSPISGHRSVSWYQQTPGQGLQFLFEYFSETQRNKGNFPGRFSGRQFSNSRSEMNVSTLELGDSALYLCASSPLDSLNTEAFFGQGTRLTVV.

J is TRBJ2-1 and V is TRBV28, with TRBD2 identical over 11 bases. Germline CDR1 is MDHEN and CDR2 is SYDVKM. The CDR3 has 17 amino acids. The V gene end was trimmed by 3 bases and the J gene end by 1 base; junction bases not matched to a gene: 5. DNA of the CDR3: TGTGCCAGCAGTTTCCTGACTAGCGGGGCTTCCTACAATGAGCAGTTCTTC. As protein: CASSFLTSGASYNEQFF. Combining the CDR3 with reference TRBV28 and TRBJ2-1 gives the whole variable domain DVKVTQSSRYLVKRTGEKVFLECVQDMDHENMFWYRQDPGLGLRLIYFSYDVKMKEKGDIPEGYSVSREKKERFSLILESASTNQTSMYLCASSFLTSGASYNEQFFGPGTRLTVL.